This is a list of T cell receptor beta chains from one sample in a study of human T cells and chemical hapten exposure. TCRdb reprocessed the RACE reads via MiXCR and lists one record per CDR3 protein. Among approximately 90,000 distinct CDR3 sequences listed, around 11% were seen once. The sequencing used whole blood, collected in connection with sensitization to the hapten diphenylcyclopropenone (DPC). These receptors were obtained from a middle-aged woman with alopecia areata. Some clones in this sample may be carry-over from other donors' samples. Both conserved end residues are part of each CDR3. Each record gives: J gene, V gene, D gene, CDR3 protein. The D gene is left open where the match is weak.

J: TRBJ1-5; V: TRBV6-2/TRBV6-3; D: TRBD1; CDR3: CASRPDRGSYSNQPQHF
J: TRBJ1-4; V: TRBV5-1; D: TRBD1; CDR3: CASSLRQGGEKLFF
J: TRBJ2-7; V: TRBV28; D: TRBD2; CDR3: CASKLADYEQYF
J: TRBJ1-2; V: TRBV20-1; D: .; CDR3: CSAPDRVVYGYTF
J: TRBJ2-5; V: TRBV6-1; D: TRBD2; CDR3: CASSEWRERETQYF
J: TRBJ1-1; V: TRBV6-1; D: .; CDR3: CAGRTRDMSNTEAFF
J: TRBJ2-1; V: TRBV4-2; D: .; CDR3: CASRRDQSSYNEQFF
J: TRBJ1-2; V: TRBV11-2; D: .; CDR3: CASSLEAYGYTF
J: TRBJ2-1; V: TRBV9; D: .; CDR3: CASNDPSGPLRNEQFF
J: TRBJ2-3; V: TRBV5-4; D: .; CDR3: CASSGGVGRPTDTQYF
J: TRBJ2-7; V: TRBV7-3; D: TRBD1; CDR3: CASSPTGQRSYEQYF
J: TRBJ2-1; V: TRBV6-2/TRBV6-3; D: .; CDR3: CASRSGGREQFF
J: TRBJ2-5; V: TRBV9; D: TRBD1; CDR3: CASSLGQDLTAQYF
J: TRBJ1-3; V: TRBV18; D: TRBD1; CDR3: CASSPDRSGNTIYF
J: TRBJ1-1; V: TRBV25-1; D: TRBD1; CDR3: CASNQGAEAFF
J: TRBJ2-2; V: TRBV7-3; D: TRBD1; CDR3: CASSHKGQGSPGELFF
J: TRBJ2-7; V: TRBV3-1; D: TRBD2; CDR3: CASSPGGGRADEQYF
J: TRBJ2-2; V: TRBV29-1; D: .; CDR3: CSVCQGDTGELFF
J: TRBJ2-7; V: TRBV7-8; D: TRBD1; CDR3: CASSLRQGGAYEQYF
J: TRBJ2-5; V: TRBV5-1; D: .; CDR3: CASSRAQEGETQYF
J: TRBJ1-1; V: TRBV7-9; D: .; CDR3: CASSSGGRYTEAFF
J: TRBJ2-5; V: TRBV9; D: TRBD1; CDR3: CASSVEGAWETQYF
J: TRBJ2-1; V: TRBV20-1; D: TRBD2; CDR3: CSASPASGYKGQFF
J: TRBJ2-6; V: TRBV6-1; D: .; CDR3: CASSEVTGLYSGANVLTF
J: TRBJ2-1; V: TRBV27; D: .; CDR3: CASSLRYSGVSYNEQFF
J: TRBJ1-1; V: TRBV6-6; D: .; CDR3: CASSYGTLRDTEAFF
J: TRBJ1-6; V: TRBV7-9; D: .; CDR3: CASSLSLSYNSPLHF
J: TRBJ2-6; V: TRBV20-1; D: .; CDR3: CSARGGFGGANVLTF
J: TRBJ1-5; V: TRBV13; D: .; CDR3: CASSLGRGPQHF
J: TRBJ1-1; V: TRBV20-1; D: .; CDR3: CSARGSGAEAFF
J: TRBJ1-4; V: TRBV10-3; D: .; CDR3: CVTTSTTNEKLFF
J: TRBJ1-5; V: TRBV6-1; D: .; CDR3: CATQDTPYSNQPQHF
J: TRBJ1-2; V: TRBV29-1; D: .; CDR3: CSGGAPQANYGYTF
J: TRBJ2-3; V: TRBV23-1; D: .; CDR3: CASPSGRRPCGTQYF
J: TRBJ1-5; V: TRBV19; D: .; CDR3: CASSAGWGNQPQHF
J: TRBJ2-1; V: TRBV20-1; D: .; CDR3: CSASDSGSSEQFF
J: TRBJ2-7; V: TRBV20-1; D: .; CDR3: CSARGGPLVVVEQYF
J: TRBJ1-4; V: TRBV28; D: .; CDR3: CASSLAGVGLGEKLFF
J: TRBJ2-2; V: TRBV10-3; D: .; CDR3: CAISGTSRELFF
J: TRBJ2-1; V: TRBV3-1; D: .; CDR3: CASSQAGDNEQFF
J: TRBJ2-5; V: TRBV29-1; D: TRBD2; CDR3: CSVVSGSQETQYF
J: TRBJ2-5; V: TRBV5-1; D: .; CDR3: CASSPTGSAQETQYF
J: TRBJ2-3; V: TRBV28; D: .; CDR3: CASRWGGGTDTQYF
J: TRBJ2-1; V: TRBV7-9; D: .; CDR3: CASSLDQGHSYNEQFF
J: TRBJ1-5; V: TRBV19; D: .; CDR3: CASNDARNQPQHF
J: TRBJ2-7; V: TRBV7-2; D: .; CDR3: CASSLGQGRAYEQYF
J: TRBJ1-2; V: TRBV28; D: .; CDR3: CASSLWFYGYTF
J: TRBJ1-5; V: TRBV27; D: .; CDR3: CASRRLNSNQPQHF
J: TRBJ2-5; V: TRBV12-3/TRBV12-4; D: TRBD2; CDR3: CASDREGLRKTQYF
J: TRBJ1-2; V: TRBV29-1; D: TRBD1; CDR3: CSVGTGESYGYTF
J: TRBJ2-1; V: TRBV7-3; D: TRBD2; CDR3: CASSATSGTYNEQFF